Shown below are 6 T cell receptor beta chains from a single sample sequenced in a study of tumor-infiltrating lymphocytes in primary liver carcinoma. Joint extraction of RNA and DNA used about 17-32 mg of bulk tissue that was unsorted. Production of TCR beta cDNA used 500 ng total RNA together with a constant-region primer. Slightly modified ARM-PCR with three nested multiplex PCR rounds yielded TCR beta libraries. PCR rounds one and two used TRBV1-TRBV30 forward primers with a C-beta reverse primer for about 11 cycles each. TCRdb used MiXCR to reprocess the multiplex PCR reads, holding one entry per CDR3 protein. The sample carries 110,000 or so distinct CDR3 sequences, around 80% recorded once. Sequencing was carried out using liver tumor tissue from sampling region 3. The sample's subset: tumor region T3, left-lateral pole. Receptors were obtained from a man in his forties with primary liver carcinoma and hepatitis B virus infection.

This clonotype was detected ten times or more. This is likely a read error, given that the CDR3 carries no conserved phenylalanine or tryptophan at its end. This chain joins TRBV29-1 and TRBJ1-1, with 10 nucleotides matching TRBD1. J lost 4 bases, V lost 4 bases, and 9 bases had no gene match. The CDR3 totals 15 residues. The germline V gene has CDR1 SQVTM and CDR2 ANQGSEA. The CDR3 DNA reads as TGCAGCGTTGCTGGCCGGGACAGGGGTGGCACTGAAGCTTTCCTT. It specifies CSVAGRDRGGTEAFL.

On this clonotype: The conserved closing phenylalanine or tryptophan is absent in this CDR3, likely reflecting a read error. The rearrangement joins TRBV4-3 to TRBJ2-5; 7 bases fit TRBD2. The CDR3 contains 15 residues. Germline loops: CDR1 LGHNA, CDR2 YSLEER. The CDR3 coding sequence is TGCGTCAGCAACCAATATCTAGCGGAGGAAGAGACCCAGTACATC. It yields the protein CVSNQYLAEEETQYI.

V and J are TRBV4-2 and TRBJ1-4, with unresolved D. This CDR3 contains 13 residues. V gave up 11 bases and J gave up 7 bases, with 17 bases separating them. CDR1 and CDR2 from the germline V gene are LGHNA and YNFKEQ. The CDR3 spells CAGIQPHREKLFF. CDR3 in DNA: TGTGCCGGCATCCAACCCCACCGTGAAAAACTGTTTTTT.

Details on this clonotype: It is likely a read error, because the conserved phenylalanine at the end of the CDR3 is missing. Because the CDR3's place on the DNA is in doubt, the DNA is left out and the CDR3 is given as listed by TCRdb. This chain joins TRBV13 and TRBJ2-3; whether TRBD2, the table's D call, matches the DNA was not checked. The length of the CDR3 is 14 amino acids, counting both ends. Per germline, CDR1 PRHDT and CDR2 FYEKMQ (reference sequence). The CDR3: CASSFGGLTDTRYL.

This clonotype is termed medium-sized. The rearrangement joins TRBV6-5 to TRBJ1-3, with 9 bases lining up with TRBD1. Per germline, CDR1 MNHEY and CDR2 SVGAGI. The trim removed 6 bases at V and 4 bases at J, leaving 10 bases unmatched. The CDR3 loop spans 16 amino acids. For the CDR3, the DNA is TGTGCCAGCAGCTTCGGACAGGGGAGAGTGGGAAACACCATATATTTT. Its protein is CASSFGQGRVGNTIYF.

On this clonotype: Since no conserved phenylalanine or tryptophan closes the CDR3, a read error is the likely cause. The chain is built from TRBV28 and TRBJ2-1; 9 nucleotides match TRBD1. Trimming at V came to 5 bases and at J to 5 bases, leaving 7 bases not matched to a gene. From germline, CDR1 is MDHEN and CDR2 SYDVKM. The CDR3 is 15 amino acids. The CDR3 DNA follows: TGTGCCAGCAGTACCACCGGGACAGGGAACAATGAGCAGTTCATC. As protein: CASSTTGTGNNEQFI.